A selection of T cell receptor beta chains follows, all from one sample in a study of blood T cell repertoires in COVID-19. The protocol was immunoSEQ multiplex PCR, while the TCRdb copy is restricted to in-frame clones and leaves out a portion. The data hold over 350,000 clones, with approximately 87% observed a single time. The specimen sequenced was PBMCs or T cells enriched from blood (not recorded which). These receptors were collected from a woman in her fifties or sixties who had recovered from COVID-19. CDR3s include the opening cysteine and the closing phenylalanine or tryptophan. The order of the fields is J gene, clone size, D gene, V gene, CDR3 DNA, CDR3 protein. A D gene is named only where the DNA matches it firmly. Some rows have no size entry. The others give once, few or many, or a class for an expanded clone.

>TRBJ2-7|NA|TRBD1|TRBV27
TGTGCCAGCAGTTTATCGGACAGGCCTTACGAGCAGTACTTC
CASSLSDRPYEQYF
>TRBJ1-1|NA|NA|TRBV9
TGTGCCAGCAGCGTACGGACAGAAAACACTGAAGCTTTCTTT
CASSVRTENTEAFF
>TRBJ1-4|NA|NA|TRBV2
TGTGCCAGCAGTGAGGGGCCAGGGCCTAATGAAAAACTGTTTTTT
CASSEGPGPNEKLFF
>TRBJ2-7|NA|NA|TRBV19
TGTGCCAGTAGTACGCTTTGGGCCTCTGACGAGCAGTACTTC
CASSTLWASDEQYF
>TRBJ2-2|NA|NA|TRBV10-3
TGTGCCACTGGGGGGGGCAGAGACACCGGGGAGCTGTTTTTT
CATGGGRDTGELFF
>TRBJ2-3|NA|NA|TRBV2
TGTGCCAGCATGCCCACCGGTAGTCGAACCACAGATACGCAGTATTTT
CASMPTGSRTTDTQYF
>TRBJ2-3|NA|TRBD1|TRBV9
TGTGCCAGCAGCGCCCGGGACAGGGGCACTTTGGGCACAGATACGCAGTATTTT
CASSARDRGTLGTDTQYF
>TRBJ1-1|NA|NA|TRBV18
TGTGCCAGCTCACCTTCGGCCCCATCTTTGCGGAGTGAAGCTTTCTTT
CASSPSAPSLRSEAFF
>TRBJ1-5|NA|NA|TRBV30
TGTGCCTGGAGTGTACGCGGGTCAAGGAATCAGCCCCAGCATTTT
CAWSVRGSRNQPQHF
>TRBJ1-1|NA|NA|TRBV3-1/TRBV3-2
TGTGCCAGCAGCCAGGGACACCCGAACACTGAAGCTTTCTTT
CASSQGHPNTEAFF
>TRBJ1-5|few|TRBD1|TRBV2
TGTGCCAGCAGCGGGGACAGCTTCCTCAATCAGCCCCAGCATTTT
CASSGDSFLNQPQHF
>TRBJ1-3|NA|NA|TRBV5-1
TGCGCCAGCAGCTGGGACTTACTTACGGGAAACACCATATATTTT
CASSWDLLTGNTIYF
>TRBJ2-2|NA|TRBD1|TRBV29-1
TGCAGCGTCCGAGGGGGCACCACCGGGGAGCTGTTTTTT
CSVRGGTTGELFF
>TRBJ2-7|NA|NA|TRBV19
TGTGCCAGTAGTCCCGGGACAAAACGAGGCTACGAGCAGTACTTC
CASSPGTKRGYEQYF
>TRBJ2-2|NA|TRBD2|TRBV7-2
TGTGCCAGCAGCTTACCCGGGGGGGCCGGGGAGCTGTTTTTT
CASSLPGGAGELFF
>TRBJ1-5|NA|NA|TRBV27
TGTGCCAGCAGTGGGGGGGGCTCGAATCAGCCCCAGCATTTT
CASSGGGSNQPQHF
>TRBJ1-1|NA|NA|TRBV12-3/TRBV12-4
TGTGCCAGCAGTTTAAGGGGGAACACTGAAGCTTTCTTT
CASSLRGNTEAFF
>TRBJ2-7|once|TRBD1|TRBV13
TGTGCCAGCAGCGACCGGGACAGGGGGTCCTACGAGCAGTACTTC
CASSDRDRGSYEQYF
>TRBJ1-2|once|NA|TRBV6-2/TRBV6-3
TGTGCCAGCAGTTATCTATCTAGAGTGTCCGGCTATGGCTACACCTTC
CASSYLSRVSGYGYTF
>TRBJ2-7|NA|TRBD2|TRBV6-5
TGTGCCAGCAGTTTTTTGCGGGGGGCAAATTACGAGCAGTACTTC
CASSFLRGANYEQYF
>TRBJ2-1|NA|TRBD2|TRBV19
TGTGCCAGTAGACCGACTAGCGGGGGCCCTATTCTTTACAATGAGCAGTTCTTC
CASRPTSGGPILYNEQFF
>TRBJ2-5|few|TRBD1|TRBV10-1
TGCGCCAGCGGGCATGACAGGGGCCAAGAGACCCAGTACTTC
CASGHDRGQETQYF
>TRBJ2-1|NA|TRBD2|TRBV24-1
TGTGCCACCAGTGATTTTAAGAGGGAGGGGCAGTTCTTC
CATSDFKREGQFF